Listed below are T cell receptor beta chains from one sample, sequenced in a study of cytomegalovirus exposure and HLA in healthy donors. Sequenced by immunoSEQ multiplex PCR; TCRdb stores in-frame clones only, minus some. Seen here are over 150,000 clones, around 70% observed once, and the top ten hold under 2.5%. Material for sequencing was PBMCs. The receptor source for this set is a man aged 25 to 40 in good health and CMV-seronegative. CDR3s include the opening cysteine and the closing phenylalanine or tryptophan. Clone size, where shown, is once, few, many, or a class for clones that have expanded.

V gene	J gene	clone size	CDR3 protein
TRBV29-1	TRBJ1-1	.	CSVNSGLNTEAFF
TRBV9	TRBJ2-7	.	CASSAGGGTHLEQYF
TRBV4-3	TRBJ1-5	few	CASSQGWGGNQPQNF
TRBV5-1	TRBJ1-2	once	CASSPGAGYGYTF
TRBV7-9	TRBJ1-2	.	CASSPDSYGYTF
TRBV6-1	TRBJ2-3	.	CASSLRANTDTQYF
TRBV6-1	TRBJ1-5	.	CASSGTDDQPQNF
TRBV6-1	TRBJ2-7	.	CASSVLKDFSYEQYF
TRBV4-3	TRBJ2-6	.	CASSQDEGGGANVLTF
TRBV2	TRBJ2-7	.	CASQRGATYEQYF
TRBV28	TRBJ1-1	.	CASIGGVYTEAFF
TRBV19	TRBJ2-7	few	CASSLRDTGYEQYF
TRBV7-9	TRBJ1-2	few	CASSLTPTGEKRGYTF
TRBV18	TRBJ2-5	.	CASSNRLETQYF
TRBV4-3	TRBJ2-4	.	CASSSGAGTGVRNIQYF
TRBV28	TRBJ1-2	.	CATLSVGSGDYGYTF
TRBV30	TRBJ2-1	once	CAWRGGRVWTYNEQFF
TRBV12-5	TRBJ1-1	.	CASGTGGPGAFF
TRBV5-1	TRBJ2-3	.	CASRPAGSTDTQYF
TRBV9	TRBJ2-5	few	CASSVQRGGRETQYF
TRBV7-7	TRBJ1-1	.	CASSRDRGTEAFF
TRBV6-1	TRBJ2-3	once	CASSSSGGTDTQYF
TRBV19	TRBJ1-2	.	CASSIFGQRHNYGYTF
TRBV25-1	TRBJ1-2	.	CASSESDYGYTF
TRBV6-1	TRBJ2-1	.	CASRADRGSYNEQFF
TRBV28	TRBJ2-7	.	CASRRTGIYEQYF
TRBV30	TRBJ1-6	.	CAWKKGWLQDSSSYNSPLHF
TRBV4-2	TRBJ2-1	.	CASSQDYGGSGEQFF
TRBV28	TRBJ2-5	.	CASSLPLAGGPDQETQYF
TRBV19	TRBJ1-1	.	CASSIQGMNTEAFF
TRBV6-5	TRBJ2-7	.	CASSYGPGCEQYF
TRBV30	TRBJ2-5	once	CAWSRTGETQYF
TRBV10-3	TRBJ2-3	.	CAIRETGTRYTDTQYF
TRBV5-6	TRBJ1-4	few	CASSAGTNEKLFF
TRBV9	TRBJ2-2	.	CASGTHQGFAGELFF
TRBV7-9	TRBJ1-2	.	CASSWDSDSYGYTF
TRBV5-1	TRBJ2-7	.	CASSLSGANEQYF
TRBV11-2	TRBJ2-3	few	CASSLGGGPDTQYF
TRBV7-3	TRBJ2-3	few	CASSTGTSSDTQYF
TRBV5-5	TRBJ1-6	.	CASSLAGQANSPLHF
TRBV14	TRBJ1-5	few	CASSQGLKRSGCNQPQHF
TRBV11-1	TRBJ1-1	.	CASSLGTDTEAFF
TRBV5-6	TRBJ1-2	.	CASSLGRGISYGYTF
TRBV5-1	TRBJ2-2	once	CASSLLRGPDANTGELFF
TRBV5-4	TRBJ1-1	once	CASSLEGLIAEAFF
TRBV9	TRBJ1-3	.	CASSVAGTGRSGNTIYF
TRBV5-1	TRBJ2-5	.	CASSQAVEAGETQYF
TRBV15	TRBJ1-6	.	CATSRDGEHSPLHF
TRBV19	TRBJ2-2	.	CASSIGDRQNTGELFF
TRBV6-1	TRBJ1-5	.	CASSDGVQPQHF
TRBV5-4	TRBJ2-3	.	CASTDLGGGLDTQYF
TRBV9	TRBJ1-5	.	CASSVDPTGAQHF